These 27 T cell receptor beta chains were all obtained from the same sample, sequenced in a study of blood T cells in healthy people across ages. Primers used in a second PCR of roughly 6 to 11 cycles were a sample-barcoded 5' primer and a J-beta primer mix. TCRdb itself ran the 5' RACE reads through MiXCR, one entry per CDR3 protein. Here the sample spans a few hundred thousand distinct CDR3 sequences, approximately 27% being singletons. The sample consisted of blood. The receptors were sampled from a woman in her 70s in good health.

This clonotype was counted between two and nine times. The rearrangement uses TRBV7-2 and TRBJ1-2, with a weak D call TRBD1 (5 bases). CDR1 is SGHTA and CDR2 is FQGNSA in the germline V gene. V shed 1 base and J shed 3 bases, with 9 bases lying between them. The CDR3 length is 14 residues. DNA for the CDR3: TGTGCCAGCAGCTTAGAGATGGGGGACTATGGCTACACCTTC. Its translation: CASSLEMGDYGYTF.

This clonotype has only a few counts. The chain recombines TRBV3-1 with TRBJ2-5; 7 bases agree with TRBD1. The germline gives CDR1 LGHDT, CDR2 YNNKEL (reference sequence). The CDR3 contains 17 residues. J gave up 0 bases and V 2 bases, and 9 bases lay outside the gene matches. CDR3 in amino acids: CASSQFRGTPYQETQYF. The CDR3 nucleotides read TGTGCCAGCAGCCAATTCAGGGGGACCCCGTACCAAGAGACCCAGTACTTC.

The chain recombines TRBV7-2 with TRBJ2-5, with D hard to call. Gene TRBJ2-7 matches the end of the DNA better, so the J call may be wrong. This CDR3 has 15 amino acids. Germline assignment: CDR1 SGHTA and CDR2 FQGNSA. Here the CDR3 reads CASRPRALDPYEQYF. The CDR3 nucleotides read TGTGCCAGCCGCCCACGGGCCCTAGACCCCTACGAGCAGTACTTC.

This chain uses TRBV12-3 or TRBV12-4 with TRBJ2-3; 12 bases align to TRBD2. Losses at the gene ends were 6 bases for V and 9 bases for J; bases not matched to a gene: 10. The CDR3 loop spans 15 amino acids. The CDR3 loop is CASSRPRTSGVTQYF. Written as DNA, the CDR3 is TGTGCCAGCAGCCGACCCAGGACTAGCGGGGTAACGCAGTATTTT.

In this sample, this clonotype turned up a few times. CDR3 coding DNA: TGTGCCAACGGGGGACCCTCGGCACACACAGATACGCAGTATTTT. Protein product: CANGGPSAHTDTQYF. The chain couples TRBV2 to TRBJ2-3; D is perhaps TRBD2 (6 bases). Germline V lookup: CDR1 SNHLY, CDR2 FYNNEI. There are 15 residues in the CDR3. The V end lost 10 bases, the J end lost 2 bases, and 19 bases lay between the germline ends. Full variable domain (rest looked up from reference TRBV2 and TRBJ2-3): EPEVTQTPSHQVTQMGQEVILRCVPISNHLYFYWYRQILGQKVEFLVSFYNNEISEKSEIFDDQFSVERPDGSNFTLKIRSTKLEDSAMYFCANGGPSAHTDTQYFGPGTRLTVL.

With regard to this clonotype: Sequence at one end of the junction differs from germline and may be a read error. The rearrangement uses TRBV12-3 or TRBV12-4 and TRBJ2-7, with D possibly being TRBD1 (6 bases). The length of the CDR3 is 15 residues. CDR3 DNA: TGTGCCGGCAGTTTAGCGCTTAGGGGGTCTAGCGAGCAGTACTTC. Translation gives CAGSLALRGSSEQYF.

The DNA of the CDR3 is TGTGCCAGCAGTCCCCTCAGCGGCCCCTACGAGCAGTACTTC. Amino acids: CASSPLSGPYEQYF. This chain joins TRBV6-5 and TRBJ2-7; weak D call: TRBD2 (5 bases). Germline CDR1 reads MNHEY; CDR2 reads SVGAGI. The CDR3 contains 14 residues. V lost 5 bases, J lost 2 bases, and 13 bases lay in between.

The V and J genes are TRBV6-6 and TRBJ1-2, with D unresolved. The CDR3 spans 12 residues. With 4 bases removed from V and 7 bases from J, the gap between germline ends came to 10 bases. CDR1 is MNHNY, CDR2 SVGAGI, per germline (reference sequence). The CDR3 protein is CASSSDLIGYTF. For the CDR3, the DNA is TGTGCCAGCAGTTCTGACTTAATTGGCTACACCTTC.

This rearrangement joins TRBV29-1 to TRBJ1-4; unclear D gene. The CDR3 has 12 residues. The germline V gene has CDR1 SQVTM and CDR2 ANQGSEA. Trimming removed 7 bases at V and 6 bases at J, with 12 bases between. The CDR3 DNA sequence: TGCAGCGGGAGAGACGCAGATGAAAAACTGTTTTTT. Protein: CSGRDADEKLFF.

This clonotype was picked up a small number of times. The genes are TRBV3-1 and TRBJ2-6, with 7 bases identical to TRBD2. Germline V lookup: CDR1 LGHDT, CDR2 YNNKEL (reference sequence). The CDR3 spans 14 residues. Trimming took 7 bases from V and 4 from J; bases not matched to a gene: 4. The CDR3 DNA is TGTGCCAGCAAGGGAGGGGCCGGGGCCAACGTCCTGACTTTC. This encodes CASKGGAGANVLTF.

This clonotype came up a few times. Sequence at one end of the junction differs from germline and may be a read error. The chain combines TRBV4-2 with TRBJ2-5, with 8 bases that match TRBD1. Germline V gives CDR1 LGHNA, CDR2 YNFKEQ. The CDR3 runs to 16 residues. As DNA, the CDR3 is TGTGTCAGCAGCCAAGGTACAGGGGGTGAGGGGGAGACCCAGTACTTC. As protein: CVSSQGTGGEGETQYF.

This clonotype has at least ten counts. This rearrangement joins TRBV7-2 to TRBJ2-3, with 13 bases lining up with TRBD2. The CDR3 totals 19 residues. Germline-derived CDR1 and CDR2 are SGHTA and FQGNSA. Trimming took 5 bases from V and 3 from J; bases not matched to a gene: 14. CDR3 coding DNA: TGTGCCAGCAGCCTCAGAGGGACTAGCGGGGTCGGGGGGACAGATACGCAGTATTTT. Translated: CASSLRGTSGVGGTDTQYF.

The chain carries TRBV7-3 and TRBJ1-1; TRBD1 matches at 8 bases. V trimming: 10 bases; J trimming: 5 bases; junction bases outside the gene matches: 12. CDR1 and CDR2 (germline): SGHTA, FQGTGA. This CDR3 has 14 residues. CDR3 coding DNA: TGTGCCACCGCTGAACAGGGGGTAGGGACTGAAGCTTTCTTT. It codes for CATAEQGVGTEAFF. Complete variable domain (other parts from reference TRBV7-3 and TRBJ1-1): GAGVSQTPSNKVTEKGKYVELRCDPISGHTALYWYRQSLGQGPEFLIYFQGTGAADDSGLPNDRFFAVRPEGSVSTLKIQRTERGDSAVYLCATAEQGVGTEAFFGQGTRLTVV.

This clonotype was seen a handful of times. This could be a read error, since a much larger clone is one nucleotide away. The chain uses TRBV27 and TRBJ2-5; a weak D match, TRBD1 (6 bases). From germline, CDR1 is MNHEY and CDR2 SMNVEV (reference sequence). The CDR3 has 12 amino acids. The CDR3 here is CASGRGQEIQYF. The CDR3 DNA reads as TGTGCCAGCGGTCGGGGACAAGAGATCCAGTACTTC.

The chain recombines TRBV5-1 with TRBJ2-1; 7 nucleotides align to TRBD1. This CDR3 has 13 residues. Germline trimming cut 1 base from V and 7 bases from J; bases unmatched to any gene: 2. Germline assignment: CDR1 SGHRS and CDR2 YFSETQ. CDR3 residues: CASSLTGVNEQFF. CDR3 bases: TGCGCCAGCAGCTTGACAGGGGTAAATGAGCAGTTCTTC.

This clonotype was seen more than once but under ten times. The rearrangement joins TRBV15 to TRBJ2-1; 8 bases line up with TRBD2. Germline values: CDR1 LNHNV, CDR2 YYDKDF (reference sequence). The CDR3 is 16 amino acids. V shed 0 bases and J 3 bases; nucleotides not matched to a gene: 4. As DNA, the CDR3 is TGTGCCACCAGCAGAGATCGGGGGACTAGCTACAATGAGCAGTTCTTC. Translated, it gives CATSRDRGTSYNEQFF.

V is TRBV7-2 and J is TRBJ1-2; a possible D gene is TRBD1 (5 bases). Trimming removed 7 bases at V and 8 bases at J, with 14 bases between. Germline CDR1 and CDR2: SGHTA and FQGNSA. The CDR3 runs 12 residues. The CDR3 DNA follows: TGTGCCAGCACCCGGACACCCGGGGGCTACACCTTC. Translated: CASTRTPGGYTF.

CDR3 sequence reads: CASSFWGTLNEQFF. As DNA, the CDR3 is TGTGCCAGTAGTTTCTGGGGGACCTTAAATGAGCAGTTCTTC. The chain combines TRBV19 with TRBJ2-5; D tentatively fits TRBD1 or TRBD2 (5 bases each). The J call may be faulty, since TRBJ2-1 better matches the DNA end. The CDR3 covers 14 residues. CDR1 is LNHDA and CDR2 is SQIVND in the germline V gene (reference sequence).

The chain uses TRBV20-1 and TRBJ2-2; 9 bases agree with TRBD2. CDR1 and CDR2 (germline): DFQATT, SNEGSKA (reference sequence). The junction had 2 bases not matched to a gene; V was cut back by 2 bases and J by 4 bases. The CDR3 has 14 amino acids. The CDR3 DNA sequence: TGCAGTGCTAGACTAGCGGGGCCCACCGGGGAGCTGTTTTTT. Translation gives CSARLAGPTGELFF.

This clonotype was seen a handful of times. V usage is TRBV7-3 and J usage is TRBJ2-3; TRBD1 or TRBD2 may be the D gene (5 bases each). V dropped 0 bases and J dropped 2 bases, with 6 bases sitting between them. This CDR3 is 14 amino acids long. The V gene's germline CDR1 is SGHTA and CDR2 FQGTGA. The CDR3 region is CASSLTGDTDTQYF. Here the CDR3 DNA reads TGTGCCAGCAGCTTAACGGGGGACACAGATACGCAGTATTTT.

This clonotype turned up a few times. This rearrangement joins TRBV11-2 to TRBJ2-1; 9 bases are shared with TRBD2. The CDR3 is 16 amino acids. V was clipped by 5 bases and J by 3 bases; unmatched bases: 8. Germline values: CDR1 SGHAT, CDR2 FQNNGV. The CDR3 region is CASSPVGLASYNEQFF. The DNA for the CDR3 is TGTGCCAGCAGCCCCGTGGGACTAGCAAGCTACAATGAGCAGTTCTTC.

This clonotype was seen a handful of times. The rearrangement joins TRBV20-1 to TRBJ2-5, with D hard to call. TRBJ2-1 explains the end of the DNA better; the J call may be wrong. The CDR3 extends over 13 amino acids. Germline CDR1 reads DFQATT; CDR2 reads SNEGSKA (reference sequence). The CDR3 loop reads CSASRVRWDEQFF. Written as DNA, the CDR3 is TGCAGTGCTAGTAGGGTTAGGTGGGATGAGCAGTTCTTC.

This clonotype was counted only a few times. The chain uses TRBV20-1 and TRBJ1-3, with 9 bases matching TRBD1. V dropped 2 bases and J dropped 1; count of bases not matched to a gene: 18. Germline V CDR1 and CDR2: DFQATT, SNEGSKA (reference sequence). The CDR3 is made up of 20 amino acids. CDR3 residues: CSARLHNRGQSVSSGNTIYF. CDR3 DNA: TGCAGTGCTAGACTCCATAACAGGGGGCAGTCTGTGTCTTCTGGAAACACCATATATTTT.

The genes are TRBV6-5 and TRBJ1-2; tentatively, D is TRBD1 (6 bases). The CDR3 is 15 residues long. V was cut by 6 bases and J by 9 bases, with 23 bases left in between. Germline-derived CDR1 and CDR2 are MNHEY and SVGAGI. The CDR3 protein is CASRPLRLGGHSYTF. The CDR3 DNA sequence: TGTGCCAGCAGACCCCTACGGCTGGGGGGGCATAGCTACACCTTC.

V gene TRBV18 combines with J gene TRBJ2-5, with 9 positions matching TRBD2. Germline CDR1 and CDR2: KGHSH and LQKENI. V lost 2 bases, J lost 1 base, and 5 bases stayed unmatched. The CDR3 totals 16 residues. The DNA for the CDR3 is TGTGCCAGCTCACCAACAGCGGGGGGCCTCCAAGAGACCCAGTACTTC. Encoded protein: CASSPTAGGLQETQYF.

The V and J genes are TRBV7-2 and TRBJ1-1; TRBD1 is a possible D gene (5 bases). With 3 bases removed from V and 7 bases from J, the gap between germline ends came to 21 bases. The CDR3 is made up of 16 amino acids. Germline V gene sequence: CDR1 SGHTA, CDR2 FQGNSA. This CDR3 reads CASSFRDRSYSGEAFF. CDR3 in DNA: TGTGCCAGCAGCTTCAGGGACCGATCTTATTCTGGTGAAGCTTTCTTT.

The chain links TRBV18 to TRBJ2-7; tentative D call: TRBD2 (6 bases). The germline V and J ends were trimmed by 3 bases and 4 bases, with 25 bases remaining between them. Germline loops: CDR1 KGHSH, CDR2 LQKENI. CDR3 length: 18 residues. The CDR3 reads CASSPVGQQGGDPYEQYF. In DNA, the CDR3 is TGTGCCAGCTCACCGGTTGGTCAGCAGGGCGGGGACCCATACGAGCAGTACTTC.